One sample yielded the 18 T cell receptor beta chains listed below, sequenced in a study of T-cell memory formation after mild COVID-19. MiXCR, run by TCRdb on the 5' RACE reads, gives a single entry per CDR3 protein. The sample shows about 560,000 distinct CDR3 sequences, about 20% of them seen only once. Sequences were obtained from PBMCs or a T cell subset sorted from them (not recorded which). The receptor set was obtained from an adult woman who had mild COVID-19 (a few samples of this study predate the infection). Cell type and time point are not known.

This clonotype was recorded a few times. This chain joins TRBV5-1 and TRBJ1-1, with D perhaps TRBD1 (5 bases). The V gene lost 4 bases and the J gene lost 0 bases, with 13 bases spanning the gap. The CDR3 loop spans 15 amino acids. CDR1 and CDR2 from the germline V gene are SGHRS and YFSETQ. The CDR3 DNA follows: TGCGCCAGCAGCCCCGGAGCGACAGTGAACACTGAAGCTTTCTTT. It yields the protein CASSPGATVNTEAFF.

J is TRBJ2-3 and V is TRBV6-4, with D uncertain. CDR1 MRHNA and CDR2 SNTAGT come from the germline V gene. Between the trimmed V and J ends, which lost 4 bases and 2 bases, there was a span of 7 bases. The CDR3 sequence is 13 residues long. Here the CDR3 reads CASSAGVTDTQYF. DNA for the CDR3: TGTGCCAGCAGTGCCGGCGTCACAGATACGCAGTATTTT.

The CDR3 loop reads CASSQTFLGGYTF. The CDR3 region has the DNA TGTGCCAGCAGCCAGACATTCTTGGGTGGCTACACCTTC. The rearrangement joins TRBV2 to TRBJ1-2; no firm D call. V was clipped by 6 bases and J by 7 bases, with 15 bases between them. The germline gives CDR1 SNHLY, CDR2 FYNNEI. There are 13 residues in the CDR3. The full variable domain, completed using reference TRBV2 and TRBJ1-2, is EPEVTQTPSHQVTQMGQEVILRCVPISNHLYFYWYRQILGQKVEFLVSFYNNEISEKSEIFDDQFSVERPDGSNFTLKIRSTKLEDSAMYFCASSQTFLGGYTFGSGTRLTVV.

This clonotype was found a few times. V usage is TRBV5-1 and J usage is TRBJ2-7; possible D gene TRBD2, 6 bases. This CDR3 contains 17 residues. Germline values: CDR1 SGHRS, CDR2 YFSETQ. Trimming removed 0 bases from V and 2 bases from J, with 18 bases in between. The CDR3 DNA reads TGCGCCAGCAGCTTGGAGGCCGGGGGTCCTAGAACCTACGAGCAGTACTTC. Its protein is CASSLEAGGPRTYEQYF.

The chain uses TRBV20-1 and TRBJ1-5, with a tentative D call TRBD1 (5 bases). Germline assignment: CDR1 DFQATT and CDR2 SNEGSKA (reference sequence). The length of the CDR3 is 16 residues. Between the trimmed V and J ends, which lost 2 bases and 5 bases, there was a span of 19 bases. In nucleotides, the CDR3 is TGCAGTGCTAGATCACGCGGGGGGGAGAATTATCAGCCCCAGCATTTT. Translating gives CSARSRGGENYQPQHF.

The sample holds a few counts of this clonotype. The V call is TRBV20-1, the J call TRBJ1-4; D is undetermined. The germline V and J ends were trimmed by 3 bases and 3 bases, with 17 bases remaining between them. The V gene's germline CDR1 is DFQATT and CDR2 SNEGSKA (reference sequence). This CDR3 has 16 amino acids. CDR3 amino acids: CSARDVGLGANEKLFF. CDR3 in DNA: TGCAGTGCTAGGGATGTGGGGTTAGGAGCTAATGAAAAACTGTTTTTT.

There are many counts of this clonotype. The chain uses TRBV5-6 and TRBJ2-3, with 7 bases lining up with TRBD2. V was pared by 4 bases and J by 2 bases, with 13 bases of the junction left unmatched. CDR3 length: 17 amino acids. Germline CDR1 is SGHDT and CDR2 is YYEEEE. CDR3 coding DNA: TGTGCCAGCAGCCCCAACGCCGGGACTAAGAACACAGATACGCAGTATTTT. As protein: CASSPNAGTKNTDTQYF. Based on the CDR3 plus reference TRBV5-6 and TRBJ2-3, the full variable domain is DAGVTQSPTHLIKTRGQQVTLRCSPKSGHDTVSWYQQALGQGPQFIFQYYEEEERQRGNFPDRFSGHQFPNYSSELNVNALLLGDSALYLCASSPNAGTKNTDTQYFGPGTRLTVL.

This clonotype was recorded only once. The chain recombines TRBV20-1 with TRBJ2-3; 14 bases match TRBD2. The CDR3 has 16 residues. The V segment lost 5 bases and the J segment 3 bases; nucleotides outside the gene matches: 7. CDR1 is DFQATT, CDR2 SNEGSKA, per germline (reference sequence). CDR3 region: CSAGTSGRLGTDTQYF. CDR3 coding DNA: TGCAGTGCTGGGACTAGCGGGAGATTGGGTACAGATACGCAGTATTTT.

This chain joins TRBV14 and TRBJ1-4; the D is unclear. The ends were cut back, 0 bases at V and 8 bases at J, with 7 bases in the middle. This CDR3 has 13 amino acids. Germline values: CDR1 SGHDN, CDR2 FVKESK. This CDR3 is CASSQDAAEKLFF. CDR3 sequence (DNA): TGTGCCAGCAGCCAAGATGCGGCGGAAAAACTGTTTTTT. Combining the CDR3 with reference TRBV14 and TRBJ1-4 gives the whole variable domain EAGVTQFPSHSVIEKGQTVTLRCDPISGHDNLYWYRRVMGKEIKFLLHFVKESKQDESGMPNNRFLAERTGGTYSTLKVQPAELEDSGVYFCASSQDAAEKLFFGSGTQLSVL.

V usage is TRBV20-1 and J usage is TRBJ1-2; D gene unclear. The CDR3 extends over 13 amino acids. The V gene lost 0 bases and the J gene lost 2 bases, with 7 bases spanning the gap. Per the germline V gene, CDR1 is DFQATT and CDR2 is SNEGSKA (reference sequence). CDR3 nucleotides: TGCAGTGCTAGAGATCAGCGAAACTATGGCTACACCTTC. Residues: CSARDQRNYGYTF.

Written as DNA, the CDR3 is TGTGCCAGCAAGGAGTCTGGAGAGCCAAACGAGCAGTACTTC. This sequence encodes CASKESGEPNEQYF. The rearrangement uses TRBV25-1 and TRBJ2-7; D is ambiguous. CDR1 is MGHDK and CDR2 is SYGVNS in the germline V gene. CDR3 length: 14 residues. The ends were cut back, 7 bases at V and 5 bases at J, with 18 bases in the middle.

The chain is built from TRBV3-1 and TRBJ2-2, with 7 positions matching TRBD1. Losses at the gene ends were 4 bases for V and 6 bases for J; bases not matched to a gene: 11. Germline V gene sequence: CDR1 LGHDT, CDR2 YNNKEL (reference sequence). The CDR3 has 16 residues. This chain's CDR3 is CASSPTGTDMSGELFF. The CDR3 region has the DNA TGTGCCAGCAGCCCAACCGGGACAGATATGTCCGGGGAGCTGTTTTTT.

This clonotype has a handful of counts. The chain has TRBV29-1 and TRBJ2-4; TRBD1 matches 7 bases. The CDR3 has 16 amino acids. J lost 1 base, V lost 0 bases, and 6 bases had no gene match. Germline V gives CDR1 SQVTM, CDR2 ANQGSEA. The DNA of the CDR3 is TGCAGCGTTGAAGAGAGGGGGCGGATGGCCAAAAACATTCAGTACTTC. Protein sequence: CSVEERGRMAKNIQYF.

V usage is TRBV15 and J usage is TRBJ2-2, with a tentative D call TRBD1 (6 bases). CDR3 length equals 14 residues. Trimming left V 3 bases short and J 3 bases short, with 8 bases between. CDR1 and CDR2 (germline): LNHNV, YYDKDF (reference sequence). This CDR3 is CATSSNRDTGELFF. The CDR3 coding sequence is TGTGCCACCAGCAGTAACAGGGACACCGGGGAGCTGTTTTTT.

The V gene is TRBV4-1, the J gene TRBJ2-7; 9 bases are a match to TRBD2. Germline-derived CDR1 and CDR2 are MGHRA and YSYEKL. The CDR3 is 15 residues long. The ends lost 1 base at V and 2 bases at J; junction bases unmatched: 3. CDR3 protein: CASSQALAGAYEQYF. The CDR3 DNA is TGCGCCAGCAGCCAAGCTTTAGCGGGGGCCTACGAGCAGTACTTC.

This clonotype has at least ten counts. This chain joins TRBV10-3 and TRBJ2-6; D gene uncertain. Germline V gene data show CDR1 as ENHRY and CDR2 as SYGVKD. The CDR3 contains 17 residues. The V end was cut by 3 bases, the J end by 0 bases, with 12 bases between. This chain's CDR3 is CAISENEHHSGANVLTF. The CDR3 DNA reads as TGTGCCATCAGTGAAAATGAACATCACTCTGGGGCCAACGTCCTGACTTTC.

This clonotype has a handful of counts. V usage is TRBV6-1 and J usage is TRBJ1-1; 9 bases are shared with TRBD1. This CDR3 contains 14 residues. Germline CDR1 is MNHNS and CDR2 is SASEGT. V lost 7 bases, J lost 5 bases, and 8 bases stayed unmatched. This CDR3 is CASNRGQGLTEAFF. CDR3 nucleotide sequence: TGTGCCAGCAACAGGGGGCAGGGTTTGACTGAAGCTTTCTTT.

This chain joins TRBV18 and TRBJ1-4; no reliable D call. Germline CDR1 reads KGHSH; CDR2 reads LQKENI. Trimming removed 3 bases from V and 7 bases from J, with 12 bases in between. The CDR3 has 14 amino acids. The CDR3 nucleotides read TGTGCCAGCTCACCCCCGCGAGGTGTTGAAAAACTGTTTTTT. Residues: CASSPPRGVEKLFF.